This T cell receptor beta chain was sequenced in a study of cytomegalovirus exposure and HLA in healthy donors. Regarding the study as a whole: Per published reports, the classifier diagnosed cytomegalovirus status with high specificity and sensitivity.

Profiled with immunoSEQ multiplex PCR; TCRdb holds only in-frame clones, not every one. The data contain some 80,000 clones, 95% to 97% of them singletons. Only one count was recorded for this clone. Its antigen is not identified. This receptor was identified in a man younger than 35 in good health and CMV-seropositive. The sample was PBMCs.

CDR3 region: CSVVAGKSLNEQFF. The CDR3 bases are TGCAGCGTTGTAGCGGGAAAGAGCCTCAATGAGCAGTTCTTC. V and J are TRBV29-1 and TRBJ2-1, with 8 bases matching TRBD2. The CDR3 has 14 residues. CDR1 SQVTM and CDR2 ANQGSEA come from the germline V gene. Trimming at V came to 4 bases and at J to 6 bases, leaving 8 bases not matched to a gene.